This is a list of T cell receptor beta chains from one sample in a study of blood T cell repertoires in COVID-19. Only in-frame clones appear in the TCRdb table, and some are missing; sequencing was by immunoSEQ multiplex PCR. The sample includes tens of thousands of clones, 75% to 85% of them seen just once. Sequencing input: peripheral blood. Receptor source: an elderly man with acute or convalescent COVID-19. Both conserved end residues are part of each CDR3. A D gene is named only where the DNA matches it firmly. Rows give clone size only sometimes, using once, few, many, or a class for an expanded clone.

J gene	V gene	clone size	D gene	CDR3 DNA	CDR3 protein
TRBJ1-1	TRBV7-9	-	TRBD1	TGTGCCAGCAGCTTACCGGGACAGGGGACTGAAGCTTTCTTT	CASSLPGQGTEAFF
TRBJ2-7	TRBV5-4	-	-	TGTGCCAGCAGCCCCGGGATCGACTTC	CASSPGIDF
TRBJ1-5	TRBV27	once	TRBD1	TGTGCCAGTGCCGGGACAGAGGGCCAGCCCCAGCATTTT	CASAGTEGQPQHF
TRBJ1-1	TRBV5-5	-	TRBD1	TGTGCCAGCAGCTTACTGACAGGGGGCCGAGAAGGTGAAGCTTTCTTT	CASSLLTGGREGEAFF
TRBJ1-2	TRBV7-9	-	TRBD1	TGTGCCAGCAGCTCGCAACCGGGACAGGGCTACACCTTC	CASSSQPGQGYTF
TRBJ2-3	TRBV13	-	-	TGTGCCAGCAGCCCAATCCCCGGGGTGGATACGCAGTATTTT	CASSPIPGVDTQYF
TRBJ2-2	TRBV29-1	-	-	TGCAGCGTTGGCGAAAGAGTGAACACCGGGGAGCTGTTTTTT	CSVGERVNTGELFF
TRBJ1-2	TRBV5-1	-	TRBD1	TGCGCCAGCAGCTTAACAGGGGACTATGGCTACACCTTC	CASSLTGDYGYTF
TRBJ2-7	TRBV27	-	TRBD1	TGTGCCAGCAGTTCCCCGGGACAGGGGGCCTACGAGCAGTACTTC	CASSSPGQGAYEQYF
TRBJ2-1	TRBV11-3	-	TRBD2	TGTGCCAGCAGCAACGTGTCTAGCGGGGGCGGTGAGCAGTTCTTC	CASSNVSSGGGEQFF
TRBJ1-4	TRBV6-5	once	-	TGTGCCAGCAGAAGGACTGCAACTAATGAAAAACTGTTTTTT	CASRRTATNEKLFF
TRBJ1-2	TRBV19	few	-	TGTGCCAGTAGTGGGGCTGGGAGGTCTGGCTACACCTTC	CASSGAGRSGYTF
TRBJ2-1	TRBV5-8	-	TRBD2	TGTGCCAGCAGCTTGGCCCTAGCGGGGGTGTCCTACAATGAGCAGTTCTTC	CASSLALAGVSYNEQFF
TRBJ1-4	TRBV5-1	-	TRBD1	TGCGCCAGCAGCTCGGGTGGACAGGTCGGTTATGAAAAACTGTTTTTT	CASSSGGQVGYEKLFF
TRBJ1-4	TRBV3-1/TRBV3-2	-	-	TGTGCCAGCAGCCCAGGCGAGGGACTGTTTTTT	CASSPGEGLFF
TRBJ2-7	TRBV11-3	-	TRBD2	TGTGCCAGCAGCTTACATGGTAGCGGGACCTACGAGCAGTACTTC	CASSLHGSGTYEQYF
TRBJ2-3	TRBV5-1	-	-	TGCGCCAGCAGCTTGGTCGGGGGGCAAATTAACACAGATACGCAGTATTTT	CASSLVGGQINTDTQYF
TRBJ1-4	TRBV6-1	-	-	TGTGCCAGCAGTGAATCCCAGACTAATGAAAAACTGTTTTTT	CASSESQTNEKLFF
TRBJ1-2	TRBV7-2	-	TRBD1	TGTGCCAGCGGCCGGGACAGGAACTATGGCTACACCTTC	CASGRDRNYGYTF
TRBJ1-3	TRBV29-1	-	-	TGCAGCGTGGGGGAACAGGGAGCTGGAAACACCATATATTTT	CSVGEQGAGNTIYF
TRBJ2-5	TRBV9	-	TRBD2	TGTGCCAGCAGCGCCCCTCACCGGCTAGCGGGGGGGCCCAGAGTAGAGACCCAGTACTTC	CASSAPHRLAGGPRVETQYF
TRBJ2-6	TRBV27	-	-	TGTGCCAGTACTGGCTCTGGGGCCAACGTCCTGACTTTC	CASTGSGANVLTF
TRBJ2-5	TRBV21-1	-	-	TGTGCCAGCAGCAAAGTAGTCGGGACAGGGGATTCGGAGACCCAGTACTTC	CASSKVVGTGDSETQYF
TRBJ2-1	TRBV28	-	TRBD2	TGTGCCAGCAGGCCCACTAGCGGGGGGATCAATGAGCAGTTCTTC	CASRPTSGGINEQFF
TRBJ1-5	TRBV6-6	-	-	TGTGCCAGCAGTTACGGGGAGGTGGTGAATCAGCCCCAGCATTTT	CASSYGEVVNQPQHF
TRBJ1-1	TRBV28	-	-	TGTGCCAGCAGTTTAATTGGAGGGAACACTGAAGCTTTCTTT	CASSLIGGNTEAFF
TRBJ2-6	TRBV6-1	-	-	TGTGCCAGCAGTGGGGCGACCAGCTCTGGGGCCAACGTCCTGACTTTC	CASSGATSSGANVLTF